This T cell receptor beta chain was documented in a study of blood T cell repertoires in COVID-19. Study details: Samples of COVID-19 (acute and convalescent) were obtained from the United States, Italy and Spain. PBMCs, B-cell-depleted T cells, or T cells provided the cDNA or gDNA that made up the material.

Original processing methods: Estimated nucleated cell counts came from reference gene primer amplification. The data were produced by immunoSEQ multiplex PCR, yet TCRdb's version contains in-frame clones alone and is incomplete. The DNA was the basis for D and trimming; V, J and clone size are from that table. The sample gives over 150,000 clones, about four fifths of which show up once; around 6.8% is in the top ten. Sequencing used peripheral blood. The TCR was taken from a human donor in a cohort sampled during active COVID-19.

CDR3 sequence: CASSLGTGGEIGDTEAFF. The CDR3, as DNA: TGTGCCAGCAGCCTCGGGACAGGGGGCGAGATCGGGGACACTGAAGCTTTCTTT. This chain links TRBV5-8 with TRBJ1-1; the match to TRBD1 covers 12 bases. The CDR3 spans 18 residues. The V gene end was trimmed by 4 bases and the J gene end by 3 bases; junction bases not matched to a gene: 13. Germline V gives CDR1 SGHTS, CDR2 YDEGEE.